A selection of T cell receptor beta chains follows, all from one sample in a study of cytomegalovirus exposure and HLA in healthy donors. Sequencing was performed with immunoSEQ multiplex PCR; in TCRdb, only in-frame clones are kept and a portion is missing. The sample includes 75,000 to 90,000 clones, about 80% seen only once; the top ten take about 3.1%. The sequenced material came from PBMCs. The origin of the receptors is a man aged 45-60 years in good health and CMV-seronegative. CDR3s include the opening cysteine and the closing phenylalanine or tryptophan. Fields, in order: CDR3 protein, CDR3 DNA, clone size, J gene, D gene, V gene. The D gene is left open where the match is weak. Size tells how often a clone was seen (once, few, many) or the class of an expanded clone, and some rows leave it out.

cdr3_aa: CASSGSLAGLNYEQYF
cdr3_nt: TGCGCCAGCAGCGGAAGTTTAGCGGGCCTAAACTACGAGCAGTACTTC
clone_size: .
j_call: TRBJ2-7
d_call: TRBD2
v_call: TRBV5-1

cdr3_aa: CASSPVGGEADTQYF
cdr3_nt: TGTGCCAGCTCACCGGTCGGGGGGGAAGCGGATACGCAGTATTTT
clone_size: .
j_call: TRBJ2-3
d_call: TRBD2
v_call: TRBV18

cdr3_aa: CASSLRGHDSYEQYF
cdr3_nt: TGTGCCAGCAGCTTGAGGGGACACGACTCCTACGAGCAGTACTTC
clone_size: few
j_call: TRBJ2-7
d_call: .
v_call: TRBV7-3

cdr3_aa: CASSLGANEKLFF
cdr3_nt: TGCGCCTCTAGTCTAGGGGCTAATGAAAAACTGTTTTTT
clone_size: .
j_call: TRBJ1-4
d_call: .
v_call: TRBV5-1

cdr3_aa: CASRQRGVVDTQYF
cdr3_nt: TGTGCCAGCAGGCAGCGGGGGGTCGTGGATACGCAGTATTTT
clone_size: .
j_call: TRBJ2-3
d_call: TRBD2
v_call: TRBV6-5

cdr3_aa: CASTEDRMGSSGTFF
cdr3_nt: TGCGCCAGCACCGAGGACAGGATGGGCTCCTCAGGAACTTTCTTT
clone_size: .
j_call: TRBJ1-1
d_call: TRBD1
v_call: TRBV5-1

cdr3_aa: CASSPQGPLYGYTF
cdr3_nt: TGTGCCAGCAGCCCGCAGGGCCCACTCTATGGCTACACCTTC
clone_size: .
j_call: TRBJ1-2
d_call: .
v_call: TRBV6-1

cdr3_aa: CSAQADREAFF
cdr3_nt: TGCAGTGCTCAGGCGGACAGGGAAGCTTTCTTT
clone_size: .
j_call: TRBJ1-1
d_call: TRBD1
v_call: TRBV20-1

cdr3_aa: CASSSRQGPNQPQHF
cdr3_nt: TGTGCCAGCAGCTCACGACAGGGTCCTAATCAGCCCCAGCATTTT
clone_size: .
j_call: TRBJ1-5
d_call: TRBD1
v_call: TRBV7-8

cdr3_aa: CASSPPGGRNEQFF
cdr3_nt: TGTGCCAGCTCACCCCCGGGGGGGCGTAATGAGCAGTTCTTC
clone_size: .
j_call: TRBJ2-1
d_call: TRBD2
v_call: TRBV18

cdr3_aa: CASSVPSSTGELFF
cdr3_nt: TGCGCCAGCAGCGTACCTTCCAGCACCGGGGAGCTGTTTTTT
clone_size: .
j_call: TRBJ2-2
d_call: .
v_call: TRBV5-1

cdr3_aa: CASSDRTGFNSPLHF
cdr3_nt: TGTGCCAGCAGCGATCGGACGGGGTTTAATTCACCCCTCCACTTT
clone_size: .
j_call: TRBJ1-6
d_call: .
v_call: TRBV6-1

cdr3_aa: CASSLAGTRETQYF
cdr3_nt: TGTGCCAGCAGCTTAGCCGGGACTAGAGAGACCCAGTACTTC
clone_size: .
j_call: TRBJ2-5
d_call: TRBD2
v_call: TRBV11-2